This TCR beta chain stems from a study of blood T cell repertoires in COVID-19. TCRdb keeps only in-frame clones here, not all; method: immunoSEQ multiplex PCR. Of 120,000 to 150,000 clones in the sample, approximately 87% were seen once. The clonotype comes from a woman aged 25 to 39 with acute COVID-19. Material for sequencing was PBMCs or T cells enriched from blood (not recorded which).

CDR3 in amino acids: CASSLGKGALEKLFF. The DNA of the CDR3 is TGTGCCAGCAGTTTAGGCAAGGGGGCGCTCGAAAAACTGTTTTTT. This chain uses TRBV27 with TRBJ1-4, with TRBD1 matching over 7 bases. CDR3 size: 15 residues. The V and J ends lost 2 bases and 8 bases, in that order; junction bases with no gene match: 8. Germline CDR1 is MNHEY and CDR2 is SMNVEV (reference sequence). Together with reference TRBV27 and TRBJ1-4, the CDR3 gives the full variable domain: EAQVTQNPRYLITVTGKKLTVTCSQNMNHEYMSWYRQDPGLGLRQIYYSMNVEVTDKGDVPEGYKVSRKEKRNFPLILESPSPNQTSLYFCASSLGKGALEKLFFGSGTQLSVL.